Listed below are T cell receptor beta chains from one sample, sequenced in a study of CD4 T cells in relation to SARS-CoV-2 and coronaviruses. The data were produced by immunoSEQ multiplex PCR, yet TCRdb's version contains in-frame clones alone and is incomplete. The sample yields tens of thousands of clones, roughly 84% seen once. Their cognate antigens are unknown. Source material: naive CD4+ T cells from PBMCs, cultured in vitro. Receptor source: an adult with COVID-19. Both conserved end residues are part of each CDR3. The order of the fields is V gene, D gene, J gene, clone size, CDR3 protein, CDR3 DNA. The D gene is left open where the match is weak. Clone size appears in some rows only: once, few, many, or a class for an expanded clone.

v_call: TRBV30; d_call: .; j_call: TRBJ1-5; clone_size: .; cdr3_aa: CAWSVLGRPQHF; cdr3_nt: TGTGCCTGGAGTGTATTGGGTCGGCCCCAGCATTTT
v_call: TRBV9; d_call: .; j_call: TRBJ2-1; clone_size: .; cdr3_aa: CASSVATGTEQFF; cdr3_nt: TGTGCCAGCAGCGTAGCTACAGGGACTGAGCAGTTCTTC
v_call: TRBV28; d_call: .; j_call: TRBJ1-4; clone_size: .; cdr3_aa: CASSLNRDDEKLFF; cdr3_nt: TGTGCCAGCAGTTTAAACAGGGACGATGAAAAACTGTTTTTT
v_call: TRBV5-8; d_call: TRBD2; j_call: TRBJ2-7; clone_size: .; cdr3_aa: CASSLTFGTRKFIYEQYF; cdr3_nt: TGTGCCAGCAGCTTAACTTTTGGGACTAGAAAGTTCATCTACGAGCAGTACTTC
v_call: TRBV11-2; d_call: .; j_call: TRBJ1-1; clone_size: once; cdr3_aa: CASSPIMNTEAFF; cdr3_nt: TGTGCCAGCAGCCCCATTATGAACACTGAAGCTTTCTTT
v_call: TRBV29-1; d_call: .; j_call: TRBJ1-3; clone_size: .; cdr3_aa: CSVQGAGNTIYF; cdr3_nt: TGCAGCGTTCAGGGTGCTGGAAACACCATATATTTT
v_call: TRBV2; d_call: .; j_call: TRBJ2-5; clone_size: .; cdr3_aa: CASSFEWGQETQYF; cdr3_nt: TGTGCCAGCAGTTTTGAGTGGGGACAAGAGACCCAGTACTTC
v_call: TRBV11-2; d_call: .; j_call: TRBJ1-1; clone_size: .; cdr3_aa: CASSLARTGNTEAFF; cdr3_nt: TGTGCCAGCAGCTTAGCCCGCACAGGAAACACTGAAGCTTTCTTT
v_call: TRBV9; d_call: .; j_call: TRBJ1-6; clone_size: .; cdr3_aa: CASSQRSNQGSPLHF; cdr3_nt: TGTGCCAGCAGCCAGCGAAGTAACCAAGGTTCACCCCTCCACTTT
v_call: TRBV4-1; d_call: TRBD1; j_call: TRBJ2-7; clone_size: .; cdr3_aa: CASSHYPGQGAREQYF; cdr3_nt: TGCGCCAGCAGCCACTACCCGGGACAGGGGGCGAGAGAGCAGTACTTC
v_call: TRBV28; d_call: .; j_call: TRBJ2-7; clone_size: few; cdr3_aa: CAISLRGAGTYEQYF; cdr3_nt: TGTGCCATTTCCCTCCGGGGGGCGGGAACCTACGAGCAGTACTTC
v_call: TRBV24-1; d_call: .; j_call: TRBJ1-2; clone_size: .; cdr3_aa: CATSDRGVDYGYTF; cdr3_nt: TGTGCCACCAGTGATAGGGGAGTTGACTATGGCTACACCTTC
v_call: TRBV7-8; d_call: .; j_call: TRBJ1-1; clone_size: .; cdr3_aa: CASSPRTENTEAFF; cdr3_nt: TGTGCCAGCAGCCCACGGACGGAGAACACTGAAGCTTTCTTT
v_call: TRBV2; d_call: .; j_call: TRBJ2-1; clone_size: .; cdr3_aa: CASSEARGRLKYNEQFF; cdr3_nt: TGTGCCAGCAGTGAAGCGCGCGGCAGACTGAAATACAATGAGCAGTTCTTC
v_call: TRBV6-6; d_call: .; j_call: TRBJ1-2; clone_size: .; cdr3_aa: CASSYAGPTQGYTF; cdr3_nt: TGTGCCAGCAGTTACGCAGGACCAACCCAAGGCTACACCTTC
v_call: TRBV3-1/TRBV3-2; d_call: .; j_call: TRBJ1-1; clone_size: .; cdr3_aa: CASSQGDTEAFF; cdr3_nt: TGTGCCAGCAGCCAGGGCGACACTGAAGCTTTCTTT
v_call: TRBV27; d_call: .; j_call: TRBJ2-7; clone_size: .; cdr3_aa: CASSRGGVYEQYF; cdr3_nt: TGTGCCAGCAGTAGGGGGGGTGTCTACGAGCAGTACTTC
v_call: TRBV3-1/TRBV3-2; d_call: TRBD1; j_call: TRBJ2-5; clone_size: .; cdr3_aa: CASSTTGGGETQYF; cdr3_nt: TGTGCCAGCAGCACGACAGGGGGCGGAGAGACCCAGTACTTC
v_call: TRBV6-5; d_call: TRBD1; j_call: TRBJ2-1; clone_size: .; cdr3_aa: CASRRTGTKQFF; cdr3_nt: TGTGCCAGCAGGCGGACAGGGACGAAACAGTTCTTC
v_call: TRBV5-4; d_call: .; j_call: TRBJ1-6; clone_size: .; cdr3_aa: CASSFGVSSYNSPLHF; cdr3_nt: TGTGCCAGCAGCTTTGGGGTGAGCTCCTATAATTCACCCCTCCACTTT
v_call: TRBV10-2; d_call: .; j_call: TRBJ1-2; clone_size: .; cdr3_aa: CASIGLTGGYTF; cdr3_nt: TGCGCCAGCATCGGGCTAACAGGAGGCTACACCTTC
v_call: TRBV10-3; d_call: .; j_call: TRBJ2-7; clone_size: few; cdr3_aa: CASNDVLGEQYF; cdr3_nt: TGTGCCAGCAACGACGTACTCGGAGAGCAGTACTTC
v_call: TRBV11-2; d_call: .; j_call: TRBJ2-3; clone_size: .; cdr3_aa: CASSLVAATDTQYF; cdr3_nt: TGTGCCAGCAGCTTAGTAGCGGCCACAGATACGCAGTATTTT
v_call: TRBV18; d_call: TRBD1; j_call: TRBJ1-6; clone_size: .; cdr3_aa: CASSPLGTGGASYNSPLHF; cdr3_nt: TGTGCCAGCTCACCACTCGGGACAGGGGGCGCCTCCTATAATTCACCCCTCCACTTT
v_call: TRBV2; d_call: .; j_call: TRBJ1-4; clone_size: .; cdr3_aa: CASRGGGNEKLFF; cdr3_nt: TGTGCCAGCAGGGGCGGCGGGAATGAAAAACTGTTTTTT
v_call: TRBV15; d_call: .; j_call: TRBJ2-5; clone_size: once; cdr3_aa: CATSRVGGWETQYF; cdr3_nt: TGTGCCACCAGCAGAGTGGGGGGCTGGGAGACCCAGTACTTC
v_call: TRBV15; d_call: .; j_call: TRBJ2-3; clone_size: .; cdr3_aa: CATSTQIGADTQYF; cdr3_nt: TGTGCCACCAGCACCCAGATCGGCGCGGATACGCAGTATTTT
v_call: TRBV30; d_call: TRBD2; j_call: TRBJ2-1; clone_size: .; cdr3_aa: CAWSRLAGDEQFF; cdr3_nt: TGTGCCTGGAGCAGACTAGCGGGAGATGAGCAGTTCTTC
v_call: TRBV3-1/TRBV3-2; d_call: .; j_call: TRBJ2-3; clone_size: .; cdr3_aa: CASSQGRGGPGYTQYF; cdr3_nt: TGTGCCAGCAGCCAAGGGCGTGGGGGTCCGGGGTATACGCAGTATTTT
v_call: TRBV6-5; d_call: TRBD1; j_call: TRBJ1-2; clone_size: .; cdr3_aa: CASNLSGTAKGGYTF; cdr3_nt: TGTGCCAGCAATCTCAGCGGGACAGCGAAGGGCGGCTACACCTTC
v_call: TRBV5-1; d_call: TRBD2; j_call: TRBJ2-2; clone_size: .; cdr3_aa: CASSFQGGDTGELFF; cdr3_nt: TGCGCCAGCAGCTTCCAGGGAGGGGACACCGGGGAGCTGTTTTTT
v_call: TRBV6-2/TRBV6-3; d_call: .; j_call: TRBJ1-5; clone_size: .; cdr3_aa: CASSFSTGFGPQHF; cdr3_nt: TGTGCCAGCAGTTTCTCGACGGGCTTTGGTCCCCAGCATTTT
v_call: TRBV19; d_call: TRBD1; j_call: TRBJ1-5; clone_size: .; cdr3_aa: CASNDRERQPQHF; cdr3_nt: TGTGCCAGTAATGACAGGGAAAGACAGCCCCAGCATTTT
v_call: TRBV7-8; d_call: .; j_call: TRBJ1-2; clone_size: .; cdr3_aa: CASSLAREKDGYTF; cdr3_nt: TGTGCCAGCAGCTTAGCGCGGGAGAAGGATGGCTACACCTTC
v_call: TRBV19; d_call: .; j_call: TRBJ1-1; clone_size: .; cdr3_aa: CASSTKPLWTGGEAFF; cdr3_nt: TGTGCCAGTAGTACCAAACCGCTCTGGACCGGAGGAGAAGCTTTCTTT
v_call: TRBV11-2; d_call: TRBD2; j_call: TRBJ2-5; clone_size: .; cdr3_aa: CASSSLAGEGETQYF; cdr3_nt: TGTGCCAGCAGCTCGTTAGCGGGAGAAGGGGAGACCCAGTACTTC